These 14 T cell receptor beta chains share one sample of origin, sequenced in a study of response to subunit inactivated influenza vaccine. TCRdb passed the RT-PCR reads through MiXCR, listing each CDR3 protein once. The profile shows hundreds of thousands of distinct CDR3 sequences, 15% to 20% of them singletons. The starting material was PBMCs from blood, obtained around 5 days after vaccination. These receptors all come from a middle-aged man who received an inactivated influenza vaccine.

This clonotype was found many times. The chain carries TRBV20-1 and TRBJ1-5; D gene uncertain. V was shortened by 0 bases and J by 1 base, with 4 bases between the two germline ends. The CDR3 spans 13 residues. Germline V gene lookup returns CDR1 DFQATT and CDR2 SNEGSKA (reference sequence). The DNA for the CDR3 is TGCAGTGCTAGAGATCTAAGCAATCAGCCCCAGCATTTT. Its protein product is CSARDLSNQPQHF.

The sample holds a few counts of this clonotype. J is TRBJ1-3 and V is TRBV6-2 or TRBV6-3, with D tentatively TRBD1 (5 bases). There are 22 residues in the CDR3. Trimming took off 5 bases at V and 0 bases at J, with 32 bases between the two ends. CDR1 is MNHEY, CDR2 SVGEGT, per germline. CDR3 DNA sequence: TGTGCCAGCAGTCCGACTACTTGGGGGGTACGAAGCGAGCTCCCCTCTGGAAACACCATATATTTT. It specifies CASSPTTWGVRSELPSGNTIYF.

This clonotype was seen more than once but under ten times. V usage is TRBV6-1 and J usage is TRBJ2-5; D is ambiguous. This CDR3 comprises 14 residues. V lost 5 bases, J lost 5 bases, and 15 bases lay in between. CDR1 and CDR2 (germline): MNHNS, SASEGT. The CDR3 protein is CASSKTGLGETQYF. DNA for the CDR3: TGTGCCAGCAGTAAAACCGGGCTAGGCGAGACCCAGTACTTC.

This clonotype was seen repeatedly, ten times or more. J is TRBJ2-2 and V is TRBV29-1; D is perhaps TRBD2 (6 bases). CDR1 is SQVTM and CDR2 is ANQGSEA in the germline V gene. V gave up 4 bases and J gave up 5 bases, with 8 bases separating them. The CDR3 sequence is 12 residues long. The CDR3 nucleotides are TGCAGCGTTGCGCGGGATACCGGGGAGCTGTTTTTT. It translates to CSVARDTGELFF.

The chain is built from TRBV12-3 or TRBV12-4 and TRBJ2-2, with TRBD1 identical over 10 bases. V lost 3 bases, J lost 5 bases, and 9 bases stayed unmatched. This CDR3 is built from 17 residues. Here the CDR3 DNA reads TGTGCCAGCAGTTTCAGGTCTGGGACAGGGGTTACCGGGGAGCTGTTTTTT. Its translation: CASSFRSGTGVTGELFF.

The sample holds many counts of this clonotype. This rearrangement joins TRBV7-6 to TRBJ2-1, with TRBD2 matching 7 bases. J was trimmed by 0 bases and V by 3 bases; bases with no gene match: 8. The CDR3 has 17 amino acids. CDR1 is SGHVS, CDR2 FNYEAQ, per germline. In DNA, the CDR3 is TGTGCCAGCAGCTTCGATAGGGGCGGGAGCTCCTACAATGAGCAGTTCTTC. This translates into CASSFDRGGSSYNEQFF.

The chain is built from TRBV4-3 and TRBJ2-3; 8 bases are shared with TRBD1. This CDR3 has 16 amino acids. CDR1 LGHNA and CDR2 YSLEER come from the germline V gene. J was trimmed by 4 bases and V by 4 bases; bases with no gene match: 10. CDR3 bases: TGCGCCAGCAGCCGGGGGCAGGGGGCACAGTCAGATACGCAGTATTTT. Translated, it gives CASSRGQGAQSDTQYF.

V gene TRBV4-3 combines with J gene TRBJ2-2, with D uncertain. The V end was cut by 0 bases, the J end by 0 bases, with 11 bases between. The CDR3 consists of 17 residues. Germline lookup yields CDR1 LGHNA and CDR2 YSLEER. The CDR3 protein is CASSQDPTLANTGELFF. The DNA for the CDR3 is TGCGCCAGCAGCCAAGACCCGACACTCGCGAACACCGGGGAGCTGTTTTTT.

This clonotype was recorded at least ten times. Written as DNA, the CDR3 is TGTGCCATCAGTGAGGGTGCGAACACCGGGGAGCTGTTTTTT. Protein product: CAISEGANTGELFF. This sequence joins TRBV10-3 and TRBJ2-2; D not resolved. Germline CDR1 and CDR2: ENHRY and SYGVKD. The CDR3 loop spans 14 amino acids. The germline V and J ends were trimmed by 2 bases and 0 bases, with 4 bases remaining between them.

This clonotype was detected a few times. The chain uses TRBV20-1 and TRBJ2-7, with D perhaps TRBD1 or TRBD2 (5 bases each). Trimming took 5 bases from V and 2 from J, leaving 19 bases between them. This CDR3 is 15 amino acids long. CDR1 is DFQATT and CDR2 is SNEGSKA in the germline V gene (reference sequence). CDR3 in DNA: TGCAGTGCTTGGGACGTCCGGGACCCTGCCTACGAGCAGTACTTC. Encoded protein: CSAWDVRDPAYEQYF.

This clonotype was seen a handful of times. The J gene is TRBJ1-6, the V gene TRBV6-1; D unclear. CDR3 size: 14 residues. Germline CDR1 and CDR2: MNHNS and SASEGT. Trimming pared 4 bases from V and 8 bases from J, leaving 12 bases between. CDR3 amino acids: CASSGPTVDSPLHF. In DNA, the CDR3 is TGTGCCAGCAGTGGGCCTACAGTTGATTCACCCCTCCACTTT.

The V and J genes are TRBV6-2 or TRBV6-3 and TRBJ2-1; D unresolved. The V gene's germline CDR1 is MNHEY and CDR2 SVGEGT. V lost 4 bases, J lost 10 bases, and 8 bases lay in between. This CDR3 comprises 11 residues. CDR3 amino acids: CASSSFGEQFF. DNA of the CDR3: TGTGCCAGCAGTTCTTTTGGGGAGCAGTTCTTC.

This clonotype was seen only a few times. The genes are TRBV27 and TRBJ2-7; a possible D gene is TRBD1 (5 bases). This CDR3 contains 15 residues. Germline-derived CDR1 and CDR2 are MNHEY and SMNVEV (reference sequence). Trimming left V 3 bases short and J 0 bases short, with 12 bases between. In nucleotides, the CDR3 is TGTGCCAGCAGTTTCGACAGCTCCTTCTCCTACGAGCAGTACTTC. Amino acid sequence: CASSFDSSFSYEQYF.

J is TRBJ1-6 and V is TRBV20-1; 7 bases align to TRBD1. Trimming cost V 5 bases and J 9 bases; bases outside gene matches: 16. Germline V gene lookup returns CDR1 DFQATT and CDR2 SNEGSKA (reference sequence). The CDR3 length is 16 residues. The CDR3 loop reads CSAGRQTGSFSSPLHF. CDR3 sequence (DNA): TGCAGTGCTGGAAGACAGACAGGGTCTTTTAGTTCACCCCTCCACTTT.